Below, 14 T cell receptor beta chains from the same sample are listed, as sequenced in a study of blood T cell repertoires in COVID-19. This table comes from immunoSEQ multiplex PCR, and its TCRdb copy is limited to in-frame clones, with some not included. Of under 250,000 clones in the sample, approximately 90% were seen once. Specimen: peripheral blood. These receptors were collected from a woman aged 40-49 years with acute or convalescent COVID-19.

V and J are TRBV30 and TRBJ2-3, with a tentative D call TRBD1 (5 bases). Germline V gene data show CDR1 as GTSNPN and CDR2 as SVGIG (reference sequence). The CDR3 extends over 11 amino acids. V shed 2 bases and J shed 6 bases, with 6 bases lying between them. The CDR3 DNA is TGTGCCTGGAGTCCAGGGGATACGCAGTATTTT. Amino acids: CAWSPGDTQYF.

The rearrangement links TRBV11-2 to TRBJ1-2, with TRBD1 matching over 7 bases. CDR1 SGHAT and CDR2 FQNNGV come from the germline V gene. The CDR3 has 16 amino acids. The V segment lost 5 bases and the J segment 4 bases; nucleotides outside the gene matches: 13. The CDR3 here is CASSPVPGQLSYGYTF. In nucleotides, the CDR3 is TGTGCCAGCAGCCCCGTCCCGGGACAGCTTTCCTATGGCTACACCTTC.

The chain couples TRBV7-2 to TRBJ2-6; possible D gene TRBD2, 6 bases. The CDR3 has 17 amino acids. The germline CDR1 and CDR2 sequences are SGHTA and FQGNSA. V lost 1 base, J lost 3 bases, and 13 bases lay in between. The CDR3 protein is CASSLGAGRNGANVLTF. In nucleotides, the CDR3 is TGTGCCAGCAGCTTAGGCGCGGGGCGGAATGGGGCCAACGTCCTGACTTTC.

This chain uses TRBV7-9 with TRBJ2-5; TRBD1 aligns across 7 bases. The V gene's germline CDR1 is SEHNR and CDR2 FQNEAQ (reference sequence). The CDR3 loop spans 14 amino acids. The J segment lost 2 bases and the V segment lost 5 bases, leaving 5 bases of the junction unmatched. The CDR3 nucleotides are TGTGCCAGCAGCCATGGGACAGAACAAGAGACCCAGTACTTC. Translating it yields CASSHGTEQETQYF.

The chain couples TRBV3-1 (or the pseudogene TRBV3-2) to TRBJ1-5, with D unresolved. Germline lookup yields CDR1 LGHDT and CDR2 YNNKEL (reference sequence). Trimming shortened V by 6 bases and J by 2 bases, and 11 bases separated the two germline ends. The CDR3 runs 14 residues. In DNA, the CDR3 is TGTGCCAGCAGTCAGACGGAGGGCAATCAGCCCCAGCATTTT. Protein sequence: CASSQTEGNQPQHF.

Details on this clone: Other DNA variants within this sample encode the same CDR3. The genes are TRBV18 and TRBJ1-2; possible D gene TRBD1, 6 bases. Trimming stripped 3 bases from V and 4 bases from J, with 12 bases between. Germline V gives CDR1 KGHSH, CDR2 LQKENI. The CDR3 loop spans 14 amino acids. For the CDR3, the DNA is TGTGCCAGCTCACCCCCGCAGGGGTCCTATGGCTACACCTTC. Its translation: CASSPPQGSYGYTF.

The rearrangement uses TRBV11-2 and TRBJ1-1; 7 bases fit TRBD1. J gave up 2 bases and V 4 bases, and 7 bases lay outside the gene matches. Germline V lookup: CDR1 SGHAT, CDR2 FQNNGV. The CDR3 spans 15 residues. The CDR3 bases are TGTGCCAGCAGCTCCTGGACAGGCCCAAACACTGAAGCTTTCTTT. It is translated as CASSSWTGPNTEAFF.

The chain recombines TRBV13 with TRBJ2-1, with 9 bases that match TRBD2. The CDR3 contains 16 residues. Germline trimming cut 1 base from V and 3 bases from J; bases unmatched to any gene: 4. Germline V gives CDR1 PRHDT, CDR2 FYEKMQ (reference sequence). CDR3 in amino acids: CASSLDPAGGYNEQFF. The CDR3 bases are TGTGCCAGCAGCTTAGATCCAGCGGGGGGCTACAATGAGCAGTTCTTC. Filled out from reference TRBV13 and TRBJ2-1, the complete variable domain reads AAGVIQSPRHLIKEKRETATLKCYPIPRHDTVYWYQQGPGQDPQFLISFYEKMQSDKGSIPDRFSAQQFSDYHSELNMSSLELGDSALYFCASSLDPAGGYNEQFFGPGTRLTVL.

V gene TRBV2 combines with J gene TRBJ1-3; maybe TRBD1 (6 bases). Between the trimmed V and J ends, which lost 11 bases and 0 bases, there was a span of 20 bases. The CDR3 length is 16 residues. Germline V gene lookup returns CDR1 SNHLY and CDR2 FYNNEI. As DNA, the CDR3 is TGTGCCTGCCAAAGGGGCCGGGACACCTCTGGAAACACCATATATTTT. Protein product: CACQRGRDTSGNTIYF.

The chain recombines TRBV29-1 with TRBJ1-1; D perhaps matches TRBD1 (6 bases). This CDR3 comprises 13 residues. V dropped 5 bases and J dropped 5 bases, with 15 bases sitting between them. Looked up from germline, CDR1 is SQVTM and CDR2 is ANQGSEA. The CDR3 region has the DNA TGCAGCGTTTACAGGGATAGTGGGACTGAAGCTTTCTTT. This gives the protein CSVYRDSGTEAFF.

The chain combines TRBV19 with TRBJ2-7; the match to TRBD2 covers 15 bases. V was pared by 4 bases and J by 9 bases, with 4 bases of the junction left unmatched. This CDR3 comprises 14 residues. Germline V gene lookup returns CDR1 LNHDA and CDR2 SQIVND (reference sequence). As DNA, the CDR3 is TGTGCCAGTAGTAGGACTAGCGGGGGGGATCCGCAGTACGTC. Amino acid sequence: CASSRTSGGDPQYV.

J is TRBJ2-3 and V is TRBV4-1; no definite D call. The CDR3 contains 15 residues. The V gene lost 1 base and the J gene lost 1 base, with 9 bases spanning the gap. Germline CDR1 is MGHRA and CDR2 is YSYEKL. DNA of the CDR3: TGCGCCAGCAGCCAAGTTTCTGGCCGCACAGATACGCAGTATTTT. As protein: CASSQVSGRTDTQYF.

This chain links TRBV3-1 (or the pseudogene TRBV3-2) with TRBJ2-6; a possible D gene is TRBD1 (6 bases). Germline values: CDR1 LGHDT, CDR2 YNNKEL (reference sequence). Trimming took off 2 bases at V and 1 base at J, with 12 bases between the two ends. The CDR3 has 17 amino acids. The CDR3, as DNA: TGTGCCAGCAGCCAAAGAGGGGGAAGATCTGGGGCCAACGTCCTGACTTTC. It encodes CASSQRGGRSGANVLTF.

The table lists this clone with a count of one. This rearrangement joins TRBV19 to TRBJ1-5; 9 bases map to TRBD1. Germline assignment: CDR1 LNHDA and CDR2 SQIVND (reference sequence). The CDR3 is 16 amino acids. The trim removed 4 bases at V and 1 base at J, leaving 5 bases unmatched. The CDR3 nucleotides are TGTGCCAGTAGTAGCGGGACAGGGTGGAGCAATCAGCCCCAGCATTTT. Translated: CASSSGTGWSNQPQHF.